This paragraph covers one TCR beta chain sequence. This entry belongs to a study of blood T cell repertoires in COVID-19. Study-level background: The United States, Italy and Spain were the sources of the acute and convalescent COVID-19 samples.

Original processing methods: The assay estimated nucleated cells by amplifying reference gene primers. The table came from immunoSEQ multiplex PCR; TCRdb's copy has only in-frame clones and leaves some out. The V and J calls and clone size are taken from that table; D and trimming were inferred from the DNA. The sample shows fewer than 250,000 clones, 80% to 90% of them seen only once. Germline V gene data show CDR1 as SQVTM and CDR2 as ANQGSEA. V lost 6 bases to trimming and J lost 7 bases; unmatched junction nucleotides: 9. The CDR3 runs to 13 residues. V is TRBV29-1 and J is TRBJ2-7, with 10 positions matching TRBD2. The receptor was isolated from a woman aged 40 to 50 with acute COVID-19. Sequencing input: PBMCs or T cells enriched from blood (not recorded which). The CDR3 nucleotides are TGCAGCGTCCGTTCTAGCGGGAGTTGGGAGCAGTACTTC. Its translation: CSVRSSGSWEQYF.